These 20 T cell receptor beta chains share one sample of origin, sequenced in a study of T-cell reconstitution after alpha-beta-depleted transplantation in children. TCRbeta library preparation incorporated unique molecular identifiers. In TCRdb, the PCR reads were re-called with MiXCR into one record per CDR3 protein. This table holds 580,000 or so distinct CDR3 sequences, about 23% found once. The specimen comprised PBMCs, mostly from graft donor cells, sampled 360 days after TCRalphabeta/CD19-depleted stem cell transplant. The source of these receptors is a boy under two years old who had a stem cell transplant for acute myeloid leukemia, so the T cells may come from the graft donor.

V and J are TRBV6-1 and TRBJ1-5; tentatively, D is TRBD1 (6 bases). CDR3 length: 18 amino acids. Germline CDR1 and CDR2: MNHNS and SASEGT. Trimming took 9 bases from V and 6 from J, leaving 30 bases between them. In DNA, the CDR3 is TGTGCCAGTGTACAGGGTGGCTCAGCCCCGTCGGTGGCTCAGCCCCAGCATTTT. Protein product: CASVQGGSAPSVAQPQHF.

This clonotype was seen many times. As DNA, the CDR3 is TGCAGCGTTGATTCTGGGGTTGAGCAGTTCTTC. Encoded protein: CSVDSGVEQFF. The V call is TRBV29-1, the J call TRBJ2-1; no firm D call. The ends were cut back, 3 bases at V and 9 bases at J, with 9 bases in the middle. The CDR3 is 11 amino acids. Germline values: CDR1 SQVTM, CDR2 ANQGSEA.

The table lists this clonotype with many counts. The gene calls are TRBV7-8 and TRBJ2-5, with unresolved D. The CDR3 loop spans 15 amino acids. Germline CDR1 is SGHVS and CDR2 is FQNEAQ. Trimming shortened V by 2 bases and J by 3 bases, and 13 bases separated the two germline ends. CDR3 nucleotides: TGTGCCAGCAGCTTACGAAGGATTTCGGAAGAGACCCAGTACTTC. Translating gives CASSLRRISEETQYF.

The rearrangement joins TRBV12-3 or TRBV12-4 to TRBJ2-1; D is unresolved. The CDR3 is 15 amino acids. V gave up 3 bases and J gave up 1 base, with 10 bases separating them. The CDR3 loop is CASSLVRTSYNEQFF. CDR3 DNA sequence: TGTGCCAGCAGTTTGGTGAGAACATCCTACAATGAGCAGTTCTTC.

The chain uses TRBV7-2 and TRBJ2-7, with D uncertain. V shed 3 bases and J shed 1 base, with 10 bases lying between them. CDR1 SGHTA and CDR2 FQGNSA come from the germline V gene. CDR3 length: 14 residues. Here the CDR3 DNA reads TGTGCCAGCAGCTTTTATCTTGATTCCTACGAGCAGTACTTC. Translating it yields CASSFYLDSYEQYF.

This clonotype was recorded a few times. The chain couples TRBV12-3 or TRBV12-4 to TRBJ1-2; D remains unclear. The ends were cut back, 5 bases at V and 8 bases at J, with 21 bases in the middle. This CDR3 has 15 amino acids. This chain's CDR3 is CASSPFMEGSRGYTF. DNA of the CDR3: TGTGCCAGCAGTCCCTTTATGGAAGGCAGCAGGGGCTACACCTTC.

This clonotype was counted a few times. This chain links TRBV20-1 with TRBJ2-3, with 14 bases matching TRBD2. Germline CDR1 reads DFQATT; CDR2 reads SNEGSKA (reference sequence). The CDR3 has 16 amino acids. V lost 5 bases and J lost 4; bases outside the gene matches: 8. The CDR3 loop reads CSADGLAGGVADTQYF. The CDR3 DNA sequence: TGCAGTGCTGACGGACTAGCGGGGGGAGTCGCAGATACGCAGTATTTT.

This clonotype showed up just a few times. The gene calls are TRBV5-8 and TRBJ1-6; 7 nucleotides match TRBD1. The germline CDR1 and CDR2 sequences are SGHTS and YDEGEE. V lost 4 bases, J lost 0 bases, and 4 bases stayed unmatched. The CDR3 sequence is 16 residues long. The CDR3 loop reads CASSGDSDSYNSPLHF. The CDR3 DNA follows: TGTGCCAGCAGCGGGGACAGCGACTCCTATAATTCACCCCTCCACTTT.

This clonotype has a count of ten or more. This chain joins TRBV7-2 and TRBJ2-5, with no clear D. CDR1 and CDR2 (germline): SGHTA, FQGNSA. V shed 4 bases and J shed 0 bases, with 15 bases lying between them. The CDR3 runs 16 residues. The CDR3 protein is CASSSGVQMYQETQYF. CDR3 nucleotides: TGTGCCAGCAGCTCCGGTGTACAGATGTACCAAGAGACCCAGTACTTC.

The V gene is TRBV18, the J gene TRBJ2-3; possibly TRBD2 for D (6 bases). The germline CDR1 and CDR2 sequences are KGHSH and LQKENI. V was trimmed by 3 bases and J by 9 bases, leaving 16 bases between them. CDR3 length: 14 amino acids. The CDR3 loop is CASSPRSGDATQYF. The CDR3 nucleotides read TGTGCCAGCTCACCTAGATCGGGAGACGCGACGCAGTATTTT. Variable domain in full (rest from reference TRBV18 and TRBJ2-3): NAGVMQNPRHLVRRRGQEARLRCSPMKGHSHVYWYRQLPEEGLKFMVYLQKENIIDESGMPKERFSAEFPKEGPSILRIQQVVRGDSAAYFCASSPRSGDATQYFGPGTRLTVL.

The chain couples TRBV6-2 or TRBV6-3 to TRBJ2-1, with D perhaps TRBD1 (6 bases). Germline V CDR1 and CDR2: MNHEY, SVGEGT. This CDR3 spans 14 amino acids. Trimming cost V 5 bases and J 6 bases, with 14 bases left between them. The CDR3 loop reads CASSQQGPSNEQFF. CDR3 in DNA: TGTGCCAGCAGTCAACAGGGTCCCTCCAATGAGCAGTTCTTC.

This clonotype was recorded at least ten times. This chain joins TRBV7-3 and TRBJ2-1, with TRBD2 matching 7 bases. Germline CDR1 SGHTA, CDR2 FQGTGA. Trimming removed 2 bases from V and 2 bases from J; junction bases left unmatched: 0. The CDR3 runs to 14 residues. CDR3 DNA sequence: TGTGCCAGCAGCTTACGGGGGGCCTACAATGAGCAGTTCTTC. Protein product: CASSLRGAYNEQFF. The variable domain in full, with the rest retrieved from reference TRBV7-3 and TRBJ2-1, is GAGVSQTPSNKVTEKGKYVELRCDPISGHTALYWYRQSLGQGPEFLIYFQGTGAADDSGLPNDRFFAVRPEGSVSTLKIQRTERGDSAVYLCASSLRGAYNEQFFGPGTRLTVL.

This clonotype was counted a few times. J is TRBJ1-2 and V is TRBV12-3 or TRBV12-4; tentative D call: TRBD1 (5 bases). This CDR3 contains 13 residues. V was clipped by 6 bases and J by 8 bases, with 16 bases between them. CDR3 protein: CASSSRGAGGYTF. Here the CDR3 DNA reads TGTGCCAGCAGCTCTCGGGGAGCAGGGGGCTACACCTTC.

V gene TRBV20-1 combines with J gene TRBJ2-7, with D perhaps TRBD1 (7 bases). Germline lookup yields CDR1 DFQATT and CDR2 SNEGSKA (reference sequence). There are 13 residues in the CDR3. Deletions cut 6 bases from V and 5 bases from J, with 17 bases between. The CDR3 DNA reads TGCAGTGCCCTAAGACAGGGAGGAAACGAGCAGTACTTC. Translation: CSALRQGGNEQYF.

This clonotype was seen at least ten times. This chain uses TRBV27 with TRBJ2-7; possibly TRBD1 or TRBD2 for D (6 bases each). The CDR3 is 14 amino acids. The V gene lost 3 bases and the J gene lost 3 bases, with 12 bases spanning the gap. The germline CDR1 and CDR2 sequences are MNHEY and SMNVEV (reference sequence). CDR3 residues: CASSFRQEGYEQYF. The DNA of the CDR3 is TGTGCCAGCAGTTTCAGACAGGAGGGCTACGAGCAGTACTTC.

In this sample, this clonotype turned up many times. The chain is built from TRBV27 and TRBJ2-7; tentatively, D is TRBD2 (6 bases). V lost 6 bases and J 6 bases, leaving 18 bases between the germline ends. Per the germline V gene, CDR1 is MNHEY and CDR2 is SMNVEV (reference sequence). This CDR3 has 14 amino acids. The CDR3 sequence: CASSPKPRGSEQYF. In DNA form, the CDR3 reads TGTGCCAGCAGCCCGAAACCCCGGGGGAGCGAGCAGTACTTC.

This clonotype has at least ten counts. The chain combines TRBV28 with TRBJ2-1; 10 bases are a match to TRBD2. J gave up 2 bases and V 6 bases, and 4 bases lay outside the gene matches. Germline loops: CDR1 MDHEN, CDR2 SYDVKM. The CDR3 is 15 residues long. The CDR3 nucleotides are TGTGCCAGCAGCTTAGCGGGGGGCCCCTACAATGAGCAGTTCTTC. This codes for CASSLAGGPYNEQFF.

This clonotype has more than one count but fewer than ten. The rearrangement joins TRBV29-1 to TRBJ2-3; D might be TRBD1 (7 bases). The CDR3 spans 14 residues. The V end was cut by 3 bases, the J end by 4 bases, with 14 bases between. The germline CDR1 and CDR2 sequences are SQVTM and ANQGSEA. Written as DNA, the CDR3 is TGCAGCGTTGACGAGGCCAGGGGGGCAGATACGCAGTATTTT. Protein: CSVDEARGADTQYF.

This clonotype appeared many times. This sequence joins TRBV7-2 and TRBJ1-5, with 7 nucleotides matching TRBD1. The CDR3 consists of 13 residues. CDR1 SGHTA and CDR2 FQGNSA come from the germline V gene. J gave up 4 bases and V 5 bases, and 2 bases lay outside the gene matches. CDR3 sequence: CASSAQGNQPQHF. As DNA, the CDR3 is TGTGCCAGCAGCGCACAGGGGAATCAGCCCCAGCATTTT.

The sample holds many counts of this clonotype. The chain recombines TRBV20-1 with TRBJ1-2; a possible D gene is TRBD1 (6 bases). In germline, CDR1 is DFQATT, CDR2 SNEGSKA (reference sequence). The CDR3 contains 13 residues. The V gene lost 1 base and the J gene lost 0 bases, with 6 bases spanning the gap. CDR3 nucleotides: TGCAGTGCTAGAGCAGGGGCTAACTATGGCTACACCTTC. Translation: CSARAGANYGYTF.